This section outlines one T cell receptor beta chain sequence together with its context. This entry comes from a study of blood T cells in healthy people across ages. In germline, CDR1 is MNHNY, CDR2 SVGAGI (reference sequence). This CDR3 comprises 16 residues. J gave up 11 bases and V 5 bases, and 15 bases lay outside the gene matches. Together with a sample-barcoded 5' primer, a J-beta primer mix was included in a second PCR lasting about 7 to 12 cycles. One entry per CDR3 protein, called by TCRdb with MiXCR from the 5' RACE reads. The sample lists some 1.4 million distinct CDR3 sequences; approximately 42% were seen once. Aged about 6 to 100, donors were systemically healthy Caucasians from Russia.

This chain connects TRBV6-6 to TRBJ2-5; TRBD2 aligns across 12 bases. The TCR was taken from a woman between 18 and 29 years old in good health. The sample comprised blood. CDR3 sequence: CASSAQTSGSAAKQYF. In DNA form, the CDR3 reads TGTGCCAGCAGTGCCCAGACTAGCGGGAGTGCTGCTAAGCAGTACTTC.